This entry lists 3 T cell receptor beta chains sequenced from one sample in a study of blood T cell repertoires in COVID-19. The assay was immunoSEQ multiplex PCR, and TCRdb's table has in-frame clones only and misses some. The table records around 130,000 clones, 83% of them present only once. Material: PBMCs or T cells enriched from blood (not recorded which). These receptors came from a young man who had recovered from COVID-19.

V is TRBV7-9 and J is TRBJ1-4, with no clear D. The CDR3 length is 15 residues. The V end lost 1 base, the J end lost 8 bases, and 14 bases lay between the germline ends. Germline lookup yields CDR1 SEHNR and CDR2 FQNEAQ (reference sequence). CDR3 bases: TGTGCCAGCAGCTTAGTGCCGAGCCCGTTGGAAAAACTGTTTTTT. It specifies CASSLVPSPLEKLFF. Full variable domain (missing parts from reference TRBV7-9 and TRBJ1-4): DTGVSQNPRHKITKRGQNVTFRCDPISEHNRLYWYRQTLGQGPEFLTYFQNEAQLEKSRLLSDRFSAERPKGSFSTLEIQRTEQGDSAMYLCASSLVPSPLEKLFFGSGTQLSVL.

The rearrangement uses TRBV11-2 and TRBJ2-7; D is perhaps TRBD1 (6 bases). Trimming shortened V by 7 bases and J by 0 bases, and 13 bases separated the two germline ends. CDR3 length equals 14 residues. Germline CDR1 is SGHAT and CDR2 is FQNNGV. Here the CDR3 DNA reads TGTGCCAGCAAGCCGGGACACAGCTCCTACGAGCAGTACTTC. This encodes CASKPGHSSYEQYF.

The rearrangement links TRBV2 to TRBJ1-1; D gene ambiguous. V was shortened by 2 bases and J by 11 bases, with 9 bases between the two germline ends. This CDR3 region has 11 residues. The germline V gene encodes CDR1 SNHLY and CDR2 FYNNEI. In DNA form, the CDR3 reads TGTGCCAGCAGTGAACAGGTTCAGGCTTTCTTT. Its translation is CASSEQVQAFF.